The present TCR beta chain was sequenced within a study of shared clonotypes between healthy human individuals. Trimming removed 4 bases from V and 4 bases from J, with 10 bases in between. The CDR3 length is 14 residues. Germline V gene lookup returns CDR1 LNHDA and CDR2 SQIVND (reference sequence). Only in-frame clones appear in the TCRdb table, and some are missing; sequencing was by immunoSEQ multiplex PCR. The repertoire consists of 2 million to 2.5 million clones, with approximately 95% occurring once and the leading ten covering approximately 0.13%. Sequenced material: naive CD4+ T cells sorted from blood. Subset reported: CD45RA+ positively selected. The clonotype comes from a man aged 18 to 35 in good health. The genes are TRBV19 and TRBJ2-2, with a tentative D call TRBD2 (5 bases). The CDR3 DNA reads as TGTGCCAGTAGTAGCCTAGCAGGCACCGGGGAGCTGTTTTTT. Its translation: CASSSLAGTGELFF.